The T cell receptor (beta chain) described here comes from a study of post-analysis software for immune sequencing data (dated by TCRdb to the mid-2010s). A note on the overall study: Relapsing-remitting, secondary progressive and progressive-relapsing multiple sclerosis were recorded as disease courses, and subtype annotation was lacking for some patients. The multiple sclerosis patient repertoires were compared with under 13 previously published healthy control repertoires from donors aged about 6 to 25 years. A subset of samples was prepared in parallel using single-end sample barcoding, then pooled and co-amplified after Illumina adapter ligation.

Study-wide conclusions, independent of this receptor: Compared with controls, multiple sclerosis patients had significantly lower normalized Chao1 diversity, a finding suggesting substantial peripheral T-cell clonal expansion. When samples were clustered directly using the F measure, samples prepared in the same batch co-clustered strongly, which prompted a batch-effect correction. The multiple sclerosis patient group was slightly younger than the control group. Significantly higher frequencies in patients than in controls were found for five TRBV segments, including TRBV5-6, TRBV5-1 and TRBV20-1.

The method was PCR. TCRdb shows the sequencer as Illumina HiSeq 2500. Unique molecular identifiers were incorporated into TCR beta cDNA libraries to reduce PCR and sequencing biases. Every 1 to 10 million input T cells yielded approximately 500,000 cDNA molecules, meaning each molecule approximated one T cell. The patient libraries were prepared and sequenced with the same protocol used for the earlier healthy control dataset. Within a given batch, samples were prepared together, multiplexed and sequenced on the same HiSeq lane. The paper's processing steps were these. Raw barcoded reads were processed with MIGEC, and single-read molecular identifier groups were discarded before consensus assembly and CDR3 extraction. VDJtools was used for post-analysis of the clonotype tables, with diversity normalized by down-sampling every dataset to the smallest sample size. To correct batch-related cross-sample contamination, repertoire overlap clustering matched CDR3 amino acid sequences but not nucleotide sequences. TCRdb applied fastp at Q25 and MiXCR to the public reads, then kept only in-frame beta chains. Each CDR3 protein gets just one entry, which takes the most common genes and DNA from the rows behind it. TCRdb, rather than the study authors, made the V and J calls. This sample gives hundreds of thousands of distinct CDR3 sequences in total; roughly 27% of them show up just once. The top ten clones comprise under 0.7% of the sample.

Counted from cysteine to phenylalanine, this CDR3 has 15 amino acids. Solely the CDR3 DNA is kept, with 45 bases framed from the first base. From a lookup of the germline V gene (reference sequence), CDR1 and CDR2 are LNHNV and YYDKDF. V gives up 3 bases and J gives up 4 bases, and the segment between their germline ends measures 13 bases. TCR beta repertoires were profiled from peripheral blood of approximately 13 young patients with multiple sclerosis to demonstrate the VDJtools post-analysis software. Multiple sclerosis patients were children and adolescents aged about 6 to 15 years. This clonotype turned up a few times. What antigen it recognizes has not been identified. No base quality values were provided; no much bigger clone lies one nucleotide off.

The sequencing input was blood. This TCR derives from a girl between 10 and 17 years old with multiple sclerosis. The sequence links TRBV15 to TRBJ2-1; a tentative D match to TRBD2 spans 6 bases. This receptor has the CDR3 CATSRGGRGYNEQFF. The sequenced DNA: TGTGCCACCAGCAGGGGAGGACGGGGGTACAATGAGCAGTTCTTC.